Detailed here is one TCR beta chain. This sample is drawn from a study of blood T cell repertoires in COVID-19. Study-wide background: COVID-19 samples, acute and convalescent, were from the United States, Italy and Spain. Nucleic acid was either cDNA or gDNA, and it came from T cells, B-cell-depleted T cells, or PBMCs.

The CDR3 spans 13 residues. The germline V gene encodes CDR1 SNHLY and CDR2 FYNNEI. Trimming stripped 4 bases from V and 6 bases from J, with 13 bases between. Original processing notes: Scientists estimated how many nucleated cells there were by amplifying reference gene primers. This table comes from immunoSEQ multiplex PCR, and its TCRdb copy is limited to in-frame clones, with some not included. V and J calls and clone size follow that table, whereas D and trimming were derived from the DNA. The table lists about 51,000 clones, roughly 87% of them singletons. This chain joins TRBV2 and TRBJ2-7; D perhaps matches TRBD2 (5 bases). This receptor was obtained from a man aged 45-60 years with active COVID-19. Sequenced: peripheral blood. CDR3 residues: CASSAGPRGEQYF. In DNA form, the CDR3 reads TGTGCCAGCAGTGCCGGTCCCCGGGGCGAGCAGTACTTC.